This T cell receptor (beta chain) was captured by sequencing in a study of blood T cell repertoires in COVID-19. About the study: Nucleic acid was either cDNA or gDNA, and it came from T cells, B-cell-depleted T cells, or PBMCs.

The CDR3 loop spans 15 amino acids. Per germline, CDR1 WSHSY and CDR2 SAAADI. V shed 5 bases and J 2 bases; nucleotides not matched to a gene: 4. Here immunoSEQ multiplex PCR was the method, and the copy in TCRdb shows in-frame clones only, minus some. The sample shows over 200,000 clones, around 88% of them seen only once. The specimen was peripheral blood. The genes are TRBV10-2 and TRBJ2-7; 12 bases match TRBD2. This sequence originates from an elderly man with acute or convalescent COVID-19. The CDR3 DNA reads TGCGCCAGCAGTCAACTAGCGGGAGGCCCCTACGAGCAGTACTTC. Translation gives CASSQLAGGPYEQYF.